The T cell receptor beta chain described here comes from a study of blood T cells in healthy people across ages (dated by TCRdb to the mid-2010s). As for the study more broadly: In model experiments, template switching captured about one uniquely barcoded TCR beta cDNA molecule for every two T cells. Donors were grouped into four age groups: young (average about 15 years), middle-aged (roughly 40), aged (roughly 62) and long-lived (approximately 82). For two donors (one aged 18 to 30 and one aged 80 or older), the study analyzed two additional independent replicas of 1 million unique cDNA reads from the same blood draw. Using deep sequencing normalized with unique cDNA molecular identifiers, the study measured how TCR beta repertoire diversity changes with age.

A distance of 10 bases separates the germline ends of V and J, which lose 2 bases and 9 bases respectively. The CDR3 has 12 amino acids, counting the end cysteine and phenylalanine. The entry retains the CDR3 DNA only, 36 bases that are in frame from base 1. Based on the germline V gene (reference sequence), the CDR1 and CDR2 sequences are SEHNR and FQNEAQ. In the case of this clonotype: Its antigen specificity is not known. No base-level quality is on record; no much larger clone is a single base apart.

Donors were a few dozen systemically healthy Caucasian individuals from Russia aged roughly 6 to 90 years. Around 9.8 milliliters of peripheral blood were collected from each donor into EDTA-treated Vacutainer tubes. Ficoll-Paque density-gradient centrifugation was used to isolate PBMCs, with at least 7 million obtained per sample. Trizol reagent was used to extract total RNA from PBMCs, with at least 6 micrograms per sample. For every donor, an aliquot of PBMCs went through flow cytometry to measure the percentages of naive CD45RAhigh/CD27high T cells. General findings and caveats noted by the study authors: Estimates of total diversity based on one million sequenced T cells were considered lower bounds and underestimates. A strong correlation was found between observed TCR beta diversity and the percentage of naive T cells measured by flow cytometry. The long-lived group showed more naive CD4+ T cells, fewer expanded clones and increased TCR diversity than the aged group, suggesting age selection. Observed TCR beta diversity per million T cells fell roughly linearly with age, and a significant reduction was already apparent by age around 36. Because profiling used bulk unsorted PBMCs, naive and antigen-experienced compartments could not be compared conclusively. Donor CMV infection status was unknown, potentially confounding age-related changes in expanded clonotypes.

The protocol used for the library was 5' RACE. TCRdb records Illumina HiSeq 2500 as the sequencer. A second roughly 7 to 11 cycle PCR used a sample-barcoded 5' primer and a J-beta primer mix. A template-switch 5' adaptor carrying 12 random nucleotides introduced a unique molecular identifier onto each TCR beta cDNA molecule. Each sample yielded at least 3 million CDR3-containing paired-end reads. First-strand cDNA synthesis was performed from all RNA using the Mint cDNA synthesis kit, with priming by a TRBC-specific oligonucleotide. All cDNA was treated with uracil-DNA glycosylase and then went through a first 18-cycle PCR with the universal primers M1SS and BC2_uni_R. As for how the authors treated the data: Normalization of each sample was performed by random selection of 1 million high-quality reads, each carrying a distinct molecular identifier. Reads with shared molecular identifiers were discarded instead of being binned into consensus sequences. CDR3 identification, clonotype clustering and error correction used MiTCR with a Q25 quality threshold and the strictest error-elimination algorithm. A nonparametric unseen species model using Euler transformation provided a lower-bound estimate of total TCR beta diversity. The public reads were run again by TCRdb, first through fastp at Q25 and then through MiXCR, and only productive beta chains were kept. Identical CDR3 proteins give one entry, which carries the most common genes and DNA. Here the V and J calls rest on TCRdb's processing, not on the authors' analysis. The sample contains 800,000 to 1,300,000 distinct CDR3 sequences, 20% to 25% of them found a single time. The biggest ten clones account for approximately 0.71% of the sample.

The sample also formed part of further work on T cells of mothers and their children. The second study's paper adds: The donors were nine systemically healthy Caucasian individuals, made up of three mothers and their six children. cDNA synthesis used all of the extracted RNA, with 1.5 ug of RNA in each 15 ul reaction. In the second PCR, sample barcodes and 2-4 random nucleotides were introduced via the M1S primer. More than 9.5 million TCR beta CDR3 reads were obtained from each mother, and 2.5 million to 3.5 million reads were obtained from each child. TCR recombination output is similarly shaped by thymic selection in related and unrelated pairs, with a minor effect exerted by inherited differences. Normalized repertoire overlap was always found to be slightly, but never significantly, higher in related mother-child pairs than in unrelated mother-child pairs. Persistent microchimeric T cell clones were not detected, at a sensitivity of around 99 clones per million clonotypes. To look for features that set related mother-child pairs apart from unrelated individuals, the researchers ran deep NGS to compare the TCR beta repertoires of mothers and children. The mean age was 40 +/- 4 years for the mothers and roughly 11 +/- 4 years for the children. After adapter ligation with NEBNext reagents, the libraries were sequenced on Illumina HiSeq 2000 with 100+100 nt paired-end reads. To prevent cross-contamination, the mother and child libraries were prepared a month apart and were sequenced in separate runs. For each donor, somewhere between about 450,000 and 2,100,000 distinct TCR beta clonotypes were identified. Naive TCR beta clonotypes were estimated from low-frequency clonotypes matched to each donor's FACS-determined naive share, without sorting.

The sequence came from a girl aged 2-10 years in good health. The sequenced material came from blood. This receptor chain uses TRBV7-9 and TRBJ1-1; a tentative D match to TRBD1 spans 5 bases. The DNA reads TGTGCCAGCAGCTTACCGGGGGTAAAAGCTTTCTTT. Its protein product is CASSLPGVKAFF.